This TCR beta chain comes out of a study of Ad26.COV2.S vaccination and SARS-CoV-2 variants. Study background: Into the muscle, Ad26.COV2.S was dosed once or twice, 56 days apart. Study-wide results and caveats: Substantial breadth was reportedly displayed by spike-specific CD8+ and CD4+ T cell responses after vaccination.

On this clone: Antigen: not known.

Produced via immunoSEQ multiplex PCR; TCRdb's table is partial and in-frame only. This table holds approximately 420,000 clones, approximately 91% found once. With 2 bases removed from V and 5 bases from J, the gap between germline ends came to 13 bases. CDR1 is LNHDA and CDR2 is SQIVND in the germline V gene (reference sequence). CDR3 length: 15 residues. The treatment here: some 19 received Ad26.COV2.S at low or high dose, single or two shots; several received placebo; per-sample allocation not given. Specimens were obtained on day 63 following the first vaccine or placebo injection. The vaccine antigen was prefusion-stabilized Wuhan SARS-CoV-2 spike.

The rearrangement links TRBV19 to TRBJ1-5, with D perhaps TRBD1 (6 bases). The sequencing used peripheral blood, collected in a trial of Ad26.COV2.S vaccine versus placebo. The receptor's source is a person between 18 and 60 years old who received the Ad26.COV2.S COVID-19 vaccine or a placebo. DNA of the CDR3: TGTGCCAGTAGTATAAGGGTCGGGGGCGATCAGCCCCAGCATTTT. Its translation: CASSIRVGGDQPQHF.